Here is one T cell receptor beta chain with its context. Some clones are missing from TCRdb's copy, which holds only in-frame ones; the method was immunoSEQ multiplex PCR. The table has over 150,000 clones, 85% to 95% seen once; the top ten hold around 6.1%. This entry comes from a study of control samples from healthy donors and cancer patients. The CDR3 has 16 residues. Germline-derived CDR1 and CDR2 are KGHDR and SFDVKD. The ends were cut back, 5 bases at V and 2 bases at J, with 15 bases in the middle. Sequencing input: blood. The V call is TRBV24-1, the J call TRBJ2-1, with a tentative D call TRBD2 (5 bases). The sequence came from a man in his forties in good health. The CDR3 nucleotides read TGTGCCACCAGTGCTCCGGACTCATTAACCTACAATGAGCAGTTCTTC. It specifies CATSAPDSLTYNEQFF.